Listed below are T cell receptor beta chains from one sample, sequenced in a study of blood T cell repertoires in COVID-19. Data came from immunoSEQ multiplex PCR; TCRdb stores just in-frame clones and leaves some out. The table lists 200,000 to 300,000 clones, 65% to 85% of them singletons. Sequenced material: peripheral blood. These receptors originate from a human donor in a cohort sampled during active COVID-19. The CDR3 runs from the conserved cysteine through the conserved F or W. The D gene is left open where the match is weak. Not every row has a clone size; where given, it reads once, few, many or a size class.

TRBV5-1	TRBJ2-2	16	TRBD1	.	CASSPTGFPNTGELFF	TGCGCCAGCAGCCCGACAGGGTTTCCGAACACCGGGGAGCTGTTTTTT
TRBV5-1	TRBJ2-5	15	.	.	CASSLAGQISETQYF	TGCGCCAGCAGCTTGGCCGGACAGATTAGCGAGACCCAGTACTTC
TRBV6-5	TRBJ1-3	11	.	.	CATIGVDTIYF	TGTGCCACCATTGGAGTAGACACCATATATTTT
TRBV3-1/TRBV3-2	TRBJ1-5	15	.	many	CASSQDPTVNQPQHF	TGTGCCAGCAGCCAAGATCCGACAGTCAATCAGCCCCAGCATTTT
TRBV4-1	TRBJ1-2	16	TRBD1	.	CASSRPGTGGSYGYTF	TGCGCCAGCAGTCGACCAGGGACAGGGGGAAGCTATGGCTACACCTTC
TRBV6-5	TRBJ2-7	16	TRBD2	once	CASSYLTSGGLGEQYF	TGTGCCAGCAGTTACCTGACTAGCGGGGGCCTGGGGGAGCAGTACTTC
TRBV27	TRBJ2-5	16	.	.	CASSYFLAEGQETQYF	TGTGCCAGCAGTTATTTTTTGGCAGAGGGACAAGAGACCCAGTACTTC
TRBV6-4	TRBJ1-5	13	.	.	CASIRRGNQPQHF	TGTGCCAGCATCCGCAGGGGCAATCAGCCCCAGCATTTT
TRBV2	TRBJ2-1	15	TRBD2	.	CASSPGVRELDEQFF	TGTGCCAGCAGTCCTGGGGTGCGGGAGTTAGATGAGCAGTTCTTC
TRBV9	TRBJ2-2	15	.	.	CASSILRGGTGELFF	TGTGCCAGCAGCATCCTCAGGGGCGGCACCGGGGAGCTGTTTTTT
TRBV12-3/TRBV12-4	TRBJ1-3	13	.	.	CASSLGSRNTIYF	TGTGCCAGCAGTTTGGGCTCAAGAAACACCATATATTTT